This T cell receptor beta chain was recorded in a study of CD4+ T cells in melanoma. This clone was seen only a few times. Assay used: immunoSEQ multiplex PCR; TCRdb lists only in-frame clones, some missing. The sample has 55,000 or so clones; over 60% are singletons. The CDR3 is made up of 15 amino acids. The V gene lost 5 bases and the J gene lost 0 bases, with 13 bases spanning the gap. CDR1 is PRHDT, CDR2 FYEKMQ, per germline (reference sequence). Source material: tumor tissue. V usage is TRBV13 and J usage is TRBJ2-5; D tentatively fits TRBD1 or TRBD2 (5 bases each). The receptor's source is a human donor with melanoma. Here the CDR3 reads CASSPHWDHQETQYF. DNA of the CDR3: TGTGCCAGCAGCCCCCATTGGGACCACCAAGAGACCCAGTACTTC. Together with reference TRBV13 and TRBJ2-5, the CDR3 gives the full variable domain: AAGVIQSPRHLIKEKRETATLKCYPIPRHDTVYWYQQGPGQDPQFLISFYEKMQSDKGSIPDRFSAQQFSDYHSELNMSSLELGDSALYFCASSPHWDHQETQYFGPGTRLLVL.